This entry describes one T cell receptor beta chain. Its antigen is unknown. The CDR3 has 15 amino acids. V was pared by 0 bases and J by 3 bases, with 9 bases between. CDR1 and CDR2 (germline): MNHEY, SMNVEV (reference sequence). This entry comes from a study of T cell responses to AZD1222 COVID-19 vaccine. Whole-study findings and limits: Across the whole spike, CD4 TCRs peaked at regions 160-218 and 743-854. Clonal diversity may have been underestimated in mostly white British donors. After the peak T cell response, and only then, were repertoires sampled.

Using immunoSEQ multiplex PCR, the repertoire was profiled, and TCRdb retains in-frame clones only, with some absent. The sample has 120,000 to 150,000 clones; around 90% are singletons. The gene calls are TRBV27 and TRBJ2-1; D might be TRBD2 (5 bases). The source material was peripheral blood, sampled 28 days after the second dose of the MenACWY control vaccine. This TCR was sampled from an adult who received the MenACWY meningococcal vaccine as a control. The CDR3, as DNA: TGTGCCAGCAGTTTATCGGTGGGAGTCTACAATGAGCAGTTCTTC. This translates into CASSLSVGVYNEQFF.